Listed below are T cell receptor beta chains from one sample, sequenced in a study of shared clonotypes between healthy human individuals. TCRdb's copy holds only in-frame clones and misses some; the assay was immunoSEQ multiplex PCR. The data hold approximately 2.5 million clones, with more than 80% observed a single time. Input material: naive CD4+ T cells sorted from blood. The source is a man between 18 and 35 years old in good health. CDR3s include the opening cysteine and the closing phenylalanine or tryptophan. D genes are given only for firm matches. Clone size, where shown, is once, few, many, or a class for clones that have expanded.

v_gene: TRBV10-3
d_gene: TRBD2
j_gene: TRBJ2-2
abundance: -
CDR3aa: CAISGGASNTGELFF
CDR3nt: TGTGCCATCAGCGGGGGGGCCTCAAACACCGGGGAGCTGTTTTTT

v_gene: TRBV18
d_gene: -
j_gene: TRBJ2-7
abundance: once
CDR3aa: CASSPRITDEQYF
CDR3nt: TGTGCCAGCTCACCAAGGATAACCGACGAGCAGTACTTC

v_gene: TRBV19
d_gene: TRBD1
j_gene: TRBJ1-4
abundance: -
CDR3aa: CASPDRFFNEKLFF
CDR3nt: TGTGCCAGCCCGGACAGGTTTTTTAATGAAAAACTGTTTTTT

v_gene: TRBV6-5
d_gene: TRBD2
j_gene: TRBJ2-7
abundance: -
CDR3aa: CASSYSAGTTNEQYF
CDR3nt: TGTGCCAGCAGTTACTCAGCCGGGACTACGAACGAGCAGTACTTC

v_gene: TRBV5-1
d_gene: -
j_gene: TRBJ1-4
abundance: -
CDR3aa: CASAPGGGDEKLFF
CDR3nt: TGCGCCAGCGCCCCGGGTGGGGGCGATGAAAAACTGTTTTTT

v_gene: TRBV7-9
d_gene: -
j_gene: TRBJ2-3
abundance: once
CDR3aa: CASSLRETTQYF
CDR3nt: TGTGCCAGCAGCTTAAGGGAGACTACGCAGTATTTT

v_gene: TRBV28
d_gene: TRBD1
j_gene: TRBJ1-2
abundance: -
CDR3aa: CASRPQIRDRGLYYGYTF
CDR3nt: TGTGCCAGCAGACCGCAGATCCGGGACAGGGGGCTCTACTATGGCTACACCTTC

v_gene: TRBV20-1
d_gene: -
j_gene: TRBJ2-7
abundance: -
CDR3aa: CSAGTHYEQYF
CDR3nt: TGCAGTGCAGGGACTCATTACGAGCAGTACTTC

v_gene: TRBV30
d_gene: -
j_gene: TRBJ1-2
abundance: -
CDR3aa: CAWSVPPSYGYTF
CDR3nt: TGTGCCTGGAGTGTACCCCCTAGCTATGGCTACACCTTC

v_gene: TRBV7-9
d_gene: TRBD2
j_gene: TRBJ2-1
abundance: -
CDR3aa: CASSLAGGLAGSIEQFF
CDR3nt: TGTGCCAGCAGCTTAGCTGGCGGACTAGCGGGGTCCATTGAGCAGTTCTTC

v_gene: TRBV28
d_gene: -
j_gene: TRBJ1-2
abundance: -
CDR3aa: CASRYRESGTGYGYTF
CDR3nt: TGTGCCAGCAGATACAGGGAATCGGGGACCGGCTATGGCTACACCTTC

v_gene: TRBV4-3
d_gene: -
j_gene: TRBJ1-2
abundance: -
CDR3aa: CASSQDGTVSTHGYTF
CDR3nt: TGCGCCAGCAGCCAAGATGGAACAGTTTCTACACATGGCTACACCTTC

v_gene: TRBV5-6
d_gene: TRBD2
j_gene: TRBJ2-7
abundance: -
CDR3aa: CASSWTSGNEQYF
CDR3nt: TGTGCCAGCAGCTGGACTAGCGGCAACGAGCAGTACTTC

v_gene: TRBV4-1
d_gene: -
j_gene: TRBJ2-4
abundance: -
CDR3aa: CASSQGREPGKIAKNIQYF
CDR3nt: TGCGCCAGCAGCCAAGGACGGGAGCCGGGGAAGATAGCCAAAAACATTCAGTACTTC

v_gene: TRBV19
d_gene: TRBD1
j_gene: TRBJ1-2
abundance: few
CDR3aa: CASSSGTGYEGGYTF
CDR3nt: TGTGCCAGTAGTTCCGGGACAGGGTATGAAGGTGGCTACACCTTC

v_gene: TRBV9
d_gene: -
j_gene: TRBJ2-1
abundance: -
CDR3aa: CASSTRDSKGNEQFF
CDR3nt: TGTGCCAGCAGCACCCGGGACTCGAAGGGCAATGAGCAGTTCTTC

v_gene: TRBV18
d_gene: -
j_gene: TRBJ1-2
abundance: -
CDR3aa: CASSPSLSDNYGYTF
CDR3nt: TGTGCCAGCTCACCGTCGTTGTCCGATAACTATGGCTACACCTTC

v_gene: TRBV7-2
d_gene: TRBD1
j_gene: TRBJ2-4
abundance: -
CDR3aa: CASSQTGTGDSQAKNIQYF
CDR3nt: TGTGCCAGCAGCCAGACCGGGACAGGGGATTCTCAAGCCAAAAACATTCAGTACTTC

v_gene: TRBV4-3
d_gene: TRBD1
j_gene: TRBJ2-1
abundance: -
CDR3aa: CASSLGTAAAYNEQFF
CDR3nt: TGCGCCAGCAGCCTCGGGACAGCCGCCGCCTACAATGAGCAGTTCTTC

v_gene: TRBV23-1
d_gene: -
j_gene: TRBJ1-1
abundance: -
CDR3aa: CASTTREVNTEAFF
CDR3nt: TGCGCCAGCACTACCAGGGAGGTGAACACTGAAGCTTTCTTT

v_gene: TRBV28
d_gene: TRBD1
j_gene: TRBJ2-1
abundance: -
CDR3aa: CASRTGANEQFF
CDR3nt: TGTGCCAGCAGAACAGGGGCGAATGAGCAGTTCTTC

v_gene: TRBV5-1
d_gene: -
j_gene: TRBJ2-7
abundance: -
CDR3aa: CASSTTTGYEQYF
CDR3nt: TGCGCCAGCAGCACCACGACAGGTTACGAGCAGTACTTC

v_gene: TRBV6-1
d_gene: TRBD1
j_gene: TRBJ1-1
abundance: -
CDR3aa: CASSAQGGTEAFF
CDR3nt: TGTGCCAGCAGTGCCCAGGGGGGGACTGAAGCTTTCTTT

v_gene: TRBV5-6
d_gene: -
j_gene: TRBJ1-6
abundance: -
CDR3aa: CASSLSGFAGTPLTLHF
CDR3nt: TGTGCCAGCAGCTTGTCGGGGTTTGCAGGGACCCCTTTGACCCTCCACTTT

v_gene: TRBV2
d_gene: TRBD1
j_gene: TRBJ1-6
abundance: -
CDR3aa: CASDRDRALHNSPLHF
CDR3nt: TGTGCCAGCGACCGGGACAGGGCTCTACATAATTCACCCCTCCACTTT

v_gene: TRBV29-1
d_gene: -
j_gene: TRBJ2-1
abundance: once
CDR3aa: CSVVLDSTYNEQFF
CDR3nt: TGCAGCGTAGTTCTGGACAGTACCTACAATGAGCAGTTCTTC

v_gene: TRBV2
d_gene: -
j_gene: TRBJ1-2
abundance: -
CDR3aa: CASSVQGNLYGYTF
CDR3nt: TGTGCCAGCAGCGTACAGGGAAATCTCTATGGCTACACCTTC

v_gene: TRBV29-1
d_gene: TRBD1
j_gene: TRBJ2-7
abundance: -
CDR3aa: CSVGGTDRGHPEQYF
CDR3nt: TGCAGCGTTGGCGGGACGGACAGGGGGCATCCCGAGCAGTACTTC

v_gene: TRBV5-1
d_gene: -
j_gene: TRBJ2-2
abundance: -
CDR3aa: CASSPPWASTGELFF
CDR3nt: TGCGCCAGCAGCCCACCGTGGGCTAGCACCGGGGAGCTGTTTTTT

v_gene: TRBV5-1
d_gene: -
j_gene: TRBJ2-3
abundance: -
CDR3aa: CASSTSGSTDTQYF
CDR3nt: TGCGCCAGCAGCACGAGCGGGAGCACAGATACGCAGTATTTT

v_gene: TRBV5-4
d_gene: TRBD1
j_gene: TRBJ1-2
abundance: -
CDR3aa: CASSFTQGAGGYTF
CDR3nt: TGTGCCAGCAGCTTTACACAGGGGGCCGGTGGCTACACCTTC

v_gene: TRBV28
d_gene: TRBD1
j_gene: TRBJ1-2
abundance: -
CDR3aa: CASRPPDRGPYGYTF
CDR3nt: TGTGCCAGCAGACCGCCCGACAGGGGCCCTTATGGCTACACCTTC

v_gene: TRBV6-5
d_gene: TRBD1
j_gene: TRBJ2-7
abundance: -
CDR3aa: CASSRGTGVNEQYF
CDR3nt: TGTGCCAGCAGTCGCGGGACAGGGGTAAACGAGCAGTACTTC

v_gene: TRBV18
d_gene: -
j_gene: TRBJ1-1
abundance: -
CDR3aa: CASSPGGANTEAFF
CDR3nt: TGTGCCAGCTCCCCGGGGGGGGCGAACACTGAAGCTTTCTTT

v_gene: TRBV11-2
d_gene: TRBD1
j_gene: TRBJ2-1
abundance: -
CDR3aa: CASSSTDRVFLRRGNEQFF
CDR3nt: TGTGCCAGCAGCTCGACGGACAGGGTGTTTTTAAGGAGGGGGAATGAGCAGTTCTTC

v_gene: TRBV10-1
d_gene: TRBD1
j_gene: TRBJ1-1
abundance: -
CDR3aa: CASSEMQGATEAFF
CDR3nt: TGCGCCAGCAGTGAGATGCAGGGGGCAACTGAAGCTTTCTTT

v_gene: TRBV14
d_gene: TRBD1
j_gene: TRBJ2-7
abundance: -
CDR3aa: CASSSPGTGKYEQYF
CDR3nt: TGTGCCAGCAGCTCACCCGGGACAGGGAAATACGAGCAGTACTTC

v_gene: TRBV28
d_gene: -
j_gene: TRBJ1-1
abundance: -
CDR3aa: CASSTVPEAFF
CDR3nt: TGTGCCAGCAGTACGGTACCTGAAGCTTTCTTT

v_gene: TRBV5-1
d_gene: -
j_gene: TRBJ1-3
abundance: -
CDR3aa: CASSLLGAGNTIYF
CDR3nt: TGCGCCAGCAGCCTACTTGGGGCTGGAAACACCATATATTTT

v_gene: TRBV14
d_gene: -
j_gene: TRBJ2-3
abundance: -
CDR3aa: CASSQERNTQYF
CDR3nt: TGTGCCAGCAGCCAAGAGAGGAATACGCAGTATTTT

v_gene: TRBV2
d_gene: -
j_gene: TRBJ2-2
abundance: -
CDR3aa: CATRGGRPNTGELFF
CDR3nt: TGTGCCACCAGGGGCGGGAGACCGAACACCGGGGAGCTGTTTTTT

v_gene: TRBV10-3
d_gene: TRBD2
j_gene: TRBJ2-1
abundance: -
CDR3aa: CAISDSGVHNEQFF
CDR3nt: TGTGCCATCAGCGATAGCGGGGTCCACAATGAGCAGTTCTTC

v_gene: TRBV5-1
d_gene: -
j_gene: TRBJ2-7
abundance: -
CDR3aa: CASSLGGDYEQYF
CDR3nt: TGCGCCAGCAGCTTGGGCGGGGACTACGAGCAGTACTTC

v_gene: TRBV30
d_gene: -
j_gene: TRBJ1-4
abundance: few
CDR3aa: CASRSGEKLFF
CDR3nt: TGTGCCTCCCGTTCAGGTGAAAAACTGTTTTTT

v_gene: TRBV7-2
d_gene: -
j_gene: TRBJ1-5
abundance: once
CDR3aa: CASSLGGVLYDQPQHF
CDR3nt: TGTGCCAGCAGCCTAGGGGGGGTTCTATACGATCAGCCCCAGCATTTT

v_gene: TRBV10-3
d_gene: -
j_gene: TRBJ2-5
abundance: -
CDR3aa: CAISSYKLQETQYF
CDR3nt: TGTGCCATCAGCTCCTACAAGTTACAAGAGACCCAGTACTTC

v_gene: TRBV2
d_gene: -
j_gene: TRBJ1-5
abundance: -
CDR3aa: CASRGEDQPQHF
CDR3nt: TGTGCCAGCAGGGGGGAGGATCAGCCCCAGCATTTT

v_gene: TRBV29-1
d_gene: TRBD2
j_gene: TRBJ2-1
abundance: once
CDR3aa: CSIKRGGASEQFF
CDR3nt: TGCAGCATCAAACGCGGGGGGGCCAGTGAGCAGTTCTTC